This passage covers 13 T cell receptor beta chains from one sample sequenced in a study of monozygotic twins with cystic fibrosis. The protocol was immunoSEQ multiplex PCR, while the TCRdb copy is restricted to in-frame clones and leaves out a portion. The repertoire holds fewer than 20,000 clones, with around 96% as singletons. Sequencing was done on a sample of blood. The receptors were sampled from a girl aged 2-10 years with cystic fibrosis.

This clone was picked up one time. This sequence joins TRBV25-1 and TRBJ2-7; 8 bases line up with TRBD1. CDR1 is MGHDK and CDR2 is SYGVNS in the germline V gene. After removal of 6 bases from V and 5 bases from J, the junction contained 9 bases not matched to a gene. CDR3 size: 14 residues. In nucleotides, the CDR3 is TGTGCCAGCAGCAACCATGACAGGGGTGACGAGCAGTACTTC. This codes for CASSNHDRGDEQYF.

The V call is TRBV2, the J call TRBJ1-4, with D possibly TRBD1 on 5 matching bases. Trimming removed 4 bases at V and 7 bases at J, with 10 bases between. The CDR3 spans 13 residues. Germline CDR1 reads SNHLY; CDR2 reads FYNNEI. CDR3 sequence (DNA): TGTGCCAGCAGTGCATTGGGGGTTGAAAAACTGTTTTTT. Protein product: CASSALGVEKLFF.

The V gene is TRBV19, the J gene TRBJ2-3, with no clear D. The V end was cut by 3 bases, the J end by 1 base, with 11 bases between. The germline V gene has CDR1 LNHDA and CDR2 SQIVND (reference sequence). The CDR3 sequence is 15 residues long. The CDR3 region has the DNA TGTGCCAGTAGTATCTCTGGGCCGCGCACAGATACGCAGTATTTT. Translated: CASSISGPRTDTQYF.

This clone came up once. This sequence joins TRBV5-1 and TRBJ2-1; maybe TRBD2 (6 bases). Germline V gene lookup returns CDR1 SGHRS and CDR2 YFSETQ. This CDR3 is built from 13 residues. Between the trimmed V and J ends, which lost 4 bases and 7 bases, there was a span of 12 bases. CDR3 sequence: CASSTDGGNEQFF. As DNA, the CDR3 is TGCGCCAGCAGCACGGATGGGGGGAATGAGCAGTTCTTC.

CDR3 residues: CASRQVNYGYTF. The CDR3 nucleotides are TGTGCCAGCAGACAGGTTAACTATGGCTACACCTTC. V is TRBV6-6 and J is TRBJ1-2; D possibly corresponds to TRBD1 (5 bases). CDR1 MNHNY and CDR2 SVGAGI come from the germline V gene (reference sequence). Between the trimmed V and J ends, which lost 6 bases and 1 base, there was a span of 6 bases. The CDR3 length is 12 residues.

The chain joins TRBV5-4 to TRBJ2-3; D tentatively reads TRBD1 or TRBD2 (6 bases each). Trimming shortened V by 2 bases and J by 2 bases, and 12 bases separated the two germline ends. There are 15 residues in the CDR3. Germline V gene lookup returns CDR1 SGHNT and CDR2 YYREEE (reference sequence). CDR3 sequence (DNA): TGTGCCAGCAGCTTTGGGGGGCTGGCCACAGATACGCAGTATTTT. This sequence encodes CASSFGGLATDTQYF.

V usage is TRBV2 and J usage is TRBJ1-1; 8 bases are a match to TRBD1. This CDR3 is built from 14 residues. The V gene end was trimmed by 5 bases and the J gene end by 4 bases; junction bases not matched to a gene: 6. CDR1 and CDR2 from the germline V gene are SNHLY and FYNNEI. The DNA of the CDR3 is TGTGCCAGCAGTTTTTCGGACAGGGCCACTGAAGCTTTCTTT. Residues: CASSFSDRATEAFF.

The CDR3: CASSLQIHNQPQHF. In nucleotides, the CDR3 is TGTGCCAGCAGTTTGCAGATCCACAATCAGCCCCAGCATTTT. This chain joins TRBV2 and TRBJ1-5, with D hard to call. From germline, CDR1 is SNHLY and CDR2 FYNNEI. The CDR3 length is 14 residues. V lost 5 bases and J 3 bases, leaving 11 bases between the germline ends. Drawing the rest from reference TRBV2 and TRBJ1-5, the complete variable domain is EPEVTQTPSHQVTQMGQEVILRCVPISNHLYFYWYRQILGQKVEFLVSFYNNEISEKSEIFDDQFSVERPDGSNFTLKIRSTKLEDSAMYFCASSLQIHNQPQHFGDGTRLSIL.

The chain links TRBV7-6 to TRBJ1-2; 8 bases align to TRBD1. The germline V gene has CDR1 SGHVS and CDR2 FNYEAQ. This CDR3 has 13 residues. Losses at the gene ends were 3 bases for V and 4 bases for J; bases not matched to a gene: 1. The CDR3 DNA follows: TGTGCCAGCAGCTTCGGGACAGGCTATGGCTACACCTTC. Protein sequence: CASSFGTGYGYTF.

This chain uses TRBV6-5 with TRBJ1-1; the match to TRBD1 covers 8 bases. The V gene's germline CDR1 is MNHEY and CDR2 SVGAGI. The V gene end was trimmed by 6 bases and the J gene end by 0 bases; junction bases not matched to a gene: 6. The CDR3 is 15 residues long. CDR3 nucleotides: TGTGCCAGCAGCGACAGGGGTAAGGTGAACACTGAAGCTTTCTTT. Encoded protein: CASSDRGKVNTEAFF.

The rearrangement links TRBV28 to TRBJ1-4; D uncertain. The germline V gene encodes CDR1 MDHEN and CDR2 SYDVKM. The CDR3 totals 11 residues. V lost 3 bases to trimming and J lost 8 bases, with 4 bases between them. In nucleotides, the CDR3 is TGTGCCAGCAGTTTGGAGGAAAAACTGTTTTTT. As protein: CASSLEEKLFF.

The chain is built from TRBV7-9 and TRBJ2-5; D tentatively fits TRBD1 or TRBD2 (6 bases each). Germline CDR1 SEHNR, CDR2 FQNEAQ (reference sequence). The CDR3 loop spans 14 amino acids. V was clipped by 5 bases and J by 4 bases, with 14 bases between them. The CDR3 spells CASSLRPGAETQYF. The CDR3 DNA reads TGTGCCAGCAGCCTTAGGCCGGGGGCAGAGACCCAGTACTTC.

This clone was picked up one time. The genes are TRBV27 and TRBJ1-6; D remains unclear. V was shortened by 6 bases and J by 14 bases, with 8 bases between the two germline ends. CDR1 MNHEY and CDR2 SMNVEV come from the germline V gene (reference sequence). There are 10 residues in the CDR3. CDR3 coding DNA: TGTGCCAGCAGGCAATTCACCCTCCACTTT. This sequence encodes CASRQFTLHF.